Listed below are T cell receptor beta chains from one sample, sequenced in a study of blood T cell repertoires in COVID-19. Assay used: immunoSEQ multiplex PCR; TCRdb lists only in-frame clones, some missing. The sample includes approximately 150,000 clones, roughly 82% of them seen just once. The sample taken for sequencing was peripheral blood. The receptors were gathered from a man in his fifties or sixties with active or convalescent COVID-19. Both conserved end residues are part of each CDR3. Each record gives: clone size, D gene, J gene, V gene, CDR3 DNA, CDR3 protein. D genes are given only for firm matches. The size entry is marked missing in some rows and otherwise reads once, few, many or a size class.

>NA|NA|TRBJ2-5|TRBV28
TGTGCCAGCAGTTCCCCAGGGGAGGGAGAGACCCAGTACTTC
CASSSPGEGETQYF
>NA|NA|TRBJ2-1|TRBV15
TGTGCCACCAGCAGAGGACGGGGCTCCTACAATGAGCAGTTCTTC
CATSRGRGSYNEQFF
>NA|NA|TRBJ1-1|TRBV19
TGTGCCAGTAGCATAACAGGGAACACTGAAGCTTTCTTT
CASSITGNTEAFF
>NA|TRBD1|TRBJ1-2|TRBV6-5
TGTGCCAGCAGTTACGAGAGGGGGCGCGGCTACACCTTC
CASSYERGRGYTF
>NA|NA|TRBJ2-3|TRBV19
TGTGCCAGTAGTATCATGGATACGCAGTATTTT
CASSIMDTQYF
>NA|TRBD2|TRBJ2-6|TRBV19
TGTGCCAGTAAAGATAGCGGGAGTGGTTCTGGGGCCAACGTCCTGACTTTC
CASKDSGSGSGANVLTF
>once|NA|TRBJ1-5|TRBV7-8
TGTGCCAGCAGCTTAGCGTTCCGGGGGGGCGCCTATCAGCCCCAGCATTTT
CASSLAFRGGAYQPQHF
>NA|NA|TRBJ2-1|TRBV27
TGTGCCAGCACCCCCAGGGGACGTTTGTACAATGAGCAGTTCTTC
CASTPRGRLYNEQFF
>few|TRBD1|TRBJ2-2|TRBV24-1
TGTGCCACCAGTGAACCGGGACAGGCCTCAAGGACCGGGGAGCTGTTTTTT
CATSEPGQASRTGELFF
>NA|NA|TRBJ1-6|TRBV18
TGTGCCAGCTCACCAAGACAGGCTACTGGGGATTCACCCCTCCACTTT
CASSPRQATGDSPLHF
>NA|NA|TRBJ2-3|TRBV19
TGTGCCAGTAGTATCCCGGGAGTCACAGATACGCAGTATTTT
CASSIPGVTDTQYF
>NA|NA|TRBJ2-5|TRBV9
TGTGCCAGCAGCCCCGCGGACTCGTCCGGGACCCAGTACTTC
CASSPADSSGTQYF
>once|TRBD1|TRBJ1-2|TRBV7-8
TGTGCCAGCAGCTTAGGGGCGACAGGGGAGGTATACTATGGCTACACCTTC
CASSLGATGEVYYGYTF
>NA|TRBD1|TRBJ2-2|TRBV6-2/TRBV6-3
TGTGCCAGCAGTAATAACAGGGGGACCGGGGAGCTGTTTTTT
CASSNNRGTGELFF
>NA|NA|TRBJ1-2|TRBV11-3
TGTGCCAGCAGCTTAGATTCCGCGGTTAACTATGGCTACACCTTC
CASSLDSAVNYGYTF
>once|TRBD1|TRBJ1-2|TRBV7-8
TGTGCCAGCAGCCAATCCAACAGGGGCGGCTATGGCTACACCTTC
CASSQSNRGGYGYTF
>NA|TRBD1|TRBJ1-6|TRBV7-2
TGTGCCAGCAGCTTAGGACTACTGACAGGGAAGACAATCCCCCTCCACTTT
CASSLGLLTGKTIPLHF
>NA|TRBD2|TRBJ2-5|TRBV7-2
TGTGCCAGCAGCCCGGTTGATACCCGGGGGGGGACCCAGTACTTC
CASSPVDTRGGTQYF
>NA|NA|TRBJ2-7|TRBV10-2
TGCGCCAGCAGCAGGTGGGGCGACGAGCAGTACTTC
CASSRWGDEQYF
>NA|TRBD1|TRBJ1-1|TRBV18
TGTGCCAGCTCACCAGTCAGATCGAGACAGGGGGGCACTGAAGCTTTCTTT
CASSPVRSRQGGTEAFF
>NA|NA|TRBJ2-3|TRBV7-2
TGTGCCAGCAGCTCCTTTATTGCAGATACGCAGTATTTT
CASSSFIADTQYF
>NA|NA|TRBJ1-2|TRBV12-3/TRBV12-4
TGTGCCAGCAGTTTCCCGGGGTCTGGCTACACCTTC
CASSFPGSGYTF
>NA|NA|TRBJ1-2|TRBV24-1
TGTGCCACCAGTGATTCACAATACAGGGTTGGCTACACCTTC
CATSDSQYRVGYTF
>once|NA|TRBJ1-5|TRBV21-1
TGTGCCAGCAGCTGGCGGAACAGGGGGCCGAGCAATCAGCCCCAGCATTTT
CASSWRNRGPSNQPQHF
>NA|TRBD2|TRBJ2-5|TRBV30
TGTGCCTGGAACCTAGCGGGAAGCCAAGAGACCCAGTACTTC
CAWNLAGSQETQYF
>once|NA|TRBJ1-1|TRBV29-1
TGCAGCGTTTTGTCAGGGGTTAGTTGGACTGAAGCTTTCTTT
CSVLSGVSWTEAFF